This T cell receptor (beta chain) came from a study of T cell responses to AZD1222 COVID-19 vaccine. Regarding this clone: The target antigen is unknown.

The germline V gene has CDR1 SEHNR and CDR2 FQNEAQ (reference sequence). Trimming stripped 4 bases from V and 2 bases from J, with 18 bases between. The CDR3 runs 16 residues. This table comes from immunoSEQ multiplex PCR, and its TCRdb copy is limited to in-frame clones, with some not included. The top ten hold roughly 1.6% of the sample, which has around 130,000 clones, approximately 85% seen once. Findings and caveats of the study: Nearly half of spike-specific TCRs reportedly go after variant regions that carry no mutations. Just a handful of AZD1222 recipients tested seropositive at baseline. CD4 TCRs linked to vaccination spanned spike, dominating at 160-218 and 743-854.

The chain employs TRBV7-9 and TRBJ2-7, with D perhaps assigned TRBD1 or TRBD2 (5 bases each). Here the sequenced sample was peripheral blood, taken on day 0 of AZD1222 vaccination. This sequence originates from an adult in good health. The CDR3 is CASSSSPWDGAYEQYF. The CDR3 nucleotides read TGTGCCAGCAGCTCATCCCCCTGGGACGGAGCCTACGAGCAGTACTTC.